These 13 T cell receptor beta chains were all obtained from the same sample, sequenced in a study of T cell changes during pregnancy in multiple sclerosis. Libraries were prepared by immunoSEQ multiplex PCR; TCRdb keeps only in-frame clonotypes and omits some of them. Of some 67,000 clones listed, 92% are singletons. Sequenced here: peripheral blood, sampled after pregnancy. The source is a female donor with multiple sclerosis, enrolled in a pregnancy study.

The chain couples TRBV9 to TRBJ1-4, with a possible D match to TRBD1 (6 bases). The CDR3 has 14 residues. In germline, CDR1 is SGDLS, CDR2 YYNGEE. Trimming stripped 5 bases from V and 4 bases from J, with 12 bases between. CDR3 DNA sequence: TGTGCCAGCAGTCTCCGGGACATTAATGAAAAACTGTTTTTT. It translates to CASSLRDINEKLFF.

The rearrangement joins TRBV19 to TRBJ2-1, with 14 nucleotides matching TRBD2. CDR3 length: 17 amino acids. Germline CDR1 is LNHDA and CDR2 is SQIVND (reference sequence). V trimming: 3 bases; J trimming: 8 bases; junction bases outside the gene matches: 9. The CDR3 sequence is CASSIGGTSGSTYEQFF. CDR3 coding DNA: TGTGCCAGTAGTATTGGGGGGACTAGCGGGAGTACCTATGAGCAGTTCTTC. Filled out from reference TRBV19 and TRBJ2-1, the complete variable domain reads DGGITQSPKYLFRKEGQNVTLSCEQNLNHDAMYWYRQDPGQGLRLIYYSQIVNDFQKGDIAEGYSVSREKKESFPLTVTSAQKNPTAFYLCASSIGGTSGSTYEQFFGPGTRLTVL.

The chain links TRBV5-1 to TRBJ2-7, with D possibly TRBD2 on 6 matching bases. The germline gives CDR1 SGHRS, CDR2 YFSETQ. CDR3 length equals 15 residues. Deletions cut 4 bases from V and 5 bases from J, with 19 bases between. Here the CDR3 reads CASSPPEGSLHEQYF. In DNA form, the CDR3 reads TGCGCCAGCAGCCCTCCGGAGGGGAGTCTCCACGAGCAGTACTTC.

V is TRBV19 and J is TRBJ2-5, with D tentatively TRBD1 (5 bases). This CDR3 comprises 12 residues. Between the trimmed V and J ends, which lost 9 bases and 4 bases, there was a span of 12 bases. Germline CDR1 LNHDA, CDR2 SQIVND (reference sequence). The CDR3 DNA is TGTGCCAGCCTAGGGGAAAGAGAGACCCAGTACTTC. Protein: CASLGERETQYF. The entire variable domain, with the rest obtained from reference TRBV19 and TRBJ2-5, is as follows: DGGITQSPKYLFRKEGQNVTLSCEQNLNHDAMYWYRQDPGQGLRLIYYSQIVNDFQKGDIAEGYSVSREKKESFPLTVTSAQKNPTAFYLCASLGERETQYFGPGTRLLVL.

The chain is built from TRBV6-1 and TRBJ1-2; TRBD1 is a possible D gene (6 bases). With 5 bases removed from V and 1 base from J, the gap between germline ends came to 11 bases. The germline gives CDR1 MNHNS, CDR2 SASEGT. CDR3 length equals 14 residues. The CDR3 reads CASSPPGHNYGYTF. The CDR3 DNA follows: TGTGCCAGCAGTCCTCCGGGACATAACTATGGCTACACCTTC.

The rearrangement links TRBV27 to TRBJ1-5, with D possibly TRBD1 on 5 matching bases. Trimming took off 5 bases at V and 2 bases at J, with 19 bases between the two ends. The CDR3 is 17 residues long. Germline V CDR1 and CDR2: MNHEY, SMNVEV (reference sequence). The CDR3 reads CASSPLGAGFGNQPQHF. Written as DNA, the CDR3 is TGTGCCAGCAGTCCCCTAGGGGCAGGGTTCGGCAATCAGCCCCAGCATTTT.

CDR3 DNA: TGTGCCAGCAGTTACGGGGCAGCTTACAATGAGCAGTTCTTC. Its translation: CASSYGAAYNEQFF. The chain employs TRBV6-5 and TRBJ2-1; D perhaps matches TRBD1 (5 bases). Germline V gene sequence: CDR1 MNHEY, CDR2 SVGAGI. Trimming removed 2 bases at V and 4 bases at J, with 9 bases between. The CDR3 covers 14 residues.

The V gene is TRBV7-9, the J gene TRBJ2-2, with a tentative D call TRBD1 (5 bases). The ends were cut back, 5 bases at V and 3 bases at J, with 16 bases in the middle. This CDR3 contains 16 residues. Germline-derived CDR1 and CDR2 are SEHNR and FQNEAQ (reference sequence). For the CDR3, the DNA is TGTGCCAGCAGCCTGGGTGACAGCAGAGACACCGGGGAGCTGTTTTTT. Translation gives CASSLGDSRDTGELFF.

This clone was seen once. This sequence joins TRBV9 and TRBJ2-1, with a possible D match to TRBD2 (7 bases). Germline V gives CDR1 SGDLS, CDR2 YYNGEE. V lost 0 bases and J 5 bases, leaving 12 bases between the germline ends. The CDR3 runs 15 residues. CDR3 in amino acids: CASSVEGGANNEQFF. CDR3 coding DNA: TGTGCCAGCAGCGTAGAGGGGGGGGCCAACAATGAGCAGTTCTTC.

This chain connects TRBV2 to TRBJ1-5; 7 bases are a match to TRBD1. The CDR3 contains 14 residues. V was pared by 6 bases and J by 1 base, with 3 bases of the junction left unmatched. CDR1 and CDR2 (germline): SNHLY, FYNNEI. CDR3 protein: CASRTGLSNQPQHF. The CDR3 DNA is TGTGCCAGCAGGACAGGGTTAAGCAATCAGCCCCAGCATTTT.

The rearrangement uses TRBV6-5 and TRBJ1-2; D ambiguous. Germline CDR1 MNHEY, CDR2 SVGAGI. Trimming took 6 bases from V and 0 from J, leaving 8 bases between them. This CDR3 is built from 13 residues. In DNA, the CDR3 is TGTGCCAGCAGACACCAAGCTAACTATGGCTACACCTTC. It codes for CASRHQANYGYTF.

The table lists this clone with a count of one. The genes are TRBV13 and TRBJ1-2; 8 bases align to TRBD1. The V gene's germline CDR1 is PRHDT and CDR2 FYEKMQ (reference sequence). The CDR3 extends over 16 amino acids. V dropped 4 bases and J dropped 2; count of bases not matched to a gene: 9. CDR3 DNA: TGTGCCAGCAGCTCCCCCCCGGACAGGGACAACTATGGCTACACCTTC. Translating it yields CASSSPPDRDNYGYTF.

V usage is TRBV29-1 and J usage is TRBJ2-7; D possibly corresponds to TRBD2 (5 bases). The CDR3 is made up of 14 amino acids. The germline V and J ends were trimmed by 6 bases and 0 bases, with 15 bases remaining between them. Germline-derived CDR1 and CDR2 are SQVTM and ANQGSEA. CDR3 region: CSVRPPGSSYEQYF. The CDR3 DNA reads TGCAGCGTCCGACCCCCTGGGAGCTCCTACGAGCAGTACTTC.